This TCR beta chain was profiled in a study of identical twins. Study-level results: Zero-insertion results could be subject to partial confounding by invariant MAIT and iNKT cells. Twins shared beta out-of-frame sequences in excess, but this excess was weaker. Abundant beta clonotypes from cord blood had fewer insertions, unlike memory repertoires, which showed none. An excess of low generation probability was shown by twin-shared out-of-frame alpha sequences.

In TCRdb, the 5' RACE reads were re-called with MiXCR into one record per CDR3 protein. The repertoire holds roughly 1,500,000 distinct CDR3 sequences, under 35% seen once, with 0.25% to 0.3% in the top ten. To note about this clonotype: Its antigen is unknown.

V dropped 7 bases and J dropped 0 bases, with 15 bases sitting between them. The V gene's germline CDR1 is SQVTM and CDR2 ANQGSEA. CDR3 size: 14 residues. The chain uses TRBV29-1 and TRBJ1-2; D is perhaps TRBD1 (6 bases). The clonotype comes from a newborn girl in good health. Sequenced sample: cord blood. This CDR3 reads CSAAGGSPNYGYTF. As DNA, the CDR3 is TGCAGCGCCGCCGGGGGCAGCCCTAACTATGGCTACACCTTC.